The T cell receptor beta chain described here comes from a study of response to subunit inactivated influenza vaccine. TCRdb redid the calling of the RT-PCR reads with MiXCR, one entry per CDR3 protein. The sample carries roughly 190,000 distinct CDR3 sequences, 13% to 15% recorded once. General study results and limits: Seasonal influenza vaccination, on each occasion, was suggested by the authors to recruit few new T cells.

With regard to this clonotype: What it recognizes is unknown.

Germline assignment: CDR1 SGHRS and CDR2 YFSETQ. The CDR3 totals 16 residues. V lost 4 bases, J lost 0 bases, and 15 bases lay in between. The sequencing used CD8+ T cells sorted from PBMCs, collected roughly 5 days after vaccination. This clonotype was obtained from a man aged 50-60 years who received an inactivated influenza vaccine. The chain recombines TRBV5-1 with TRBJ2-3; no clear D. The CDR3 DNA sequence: TGCGCCAGCAGCCCCCTAACAGCTACTAGCACAGATACGCAGTATTTT. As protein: CASSPLTATSTDTQYF.